This T cell receptor beta chain was sequenced during a study of pediatric ulcerative colitis (dated by TCRdb to about 2019). Background for the entire study: Pancolitis was present in several ulcerative colitis patients and left-sided colitis in two, and histology consistent with ulcerative colitis was found in all of these patients. Fewer than 10 newly diagnosed, treatment-naive pediatric ulcerative colitis patients and a handful of non-IBD control children each provided paired blood and rectal samples. By Pediatric Ulcerative Colitis Activity Index, mild disease was classified in two patients, moderate disease in four and acute severe colitis in three. Study-wide findings and limitations: Significantly higher autologous blood-rectal clonal overlap was found in ulcerative colitis patients than in controls, which suggested increased T cell trafficking to inflamed tissue. Because repertoires were derived from total lymphocyte DNA, patterns in rare subsets such as regulatory T cells may not have been reflected. With only a few individuals, the healthy control group was small. For technical reasons, substantially fewer templates were yielded by the blood samples of a couple of patients, and these blood samples were excluded from blood-rectal overlap analysis. Two rectal CDR3 clonotypes turned up in every ulcerative colitis patient but in none of the controls. Blood-derived T cells may have been included in rectal pinch biopsies, especially in patients with overt colitis. Rectal repertoire features separated controls, mild-moderate and acute severe colitis patients; acute severe colitis showed reduced rectal diversity due to clonal expansions.

This clone was counted only a few times. Its target antigen remains unknown. No qualities accompany the bases; no much larger clone lies one base away. Through the immunoSEQ TRB Survey service, multiplex V and J primers were used to amplify rearranged CDR3 beta regions from genomic DNA. To keep sequencing depth the same across samples, survey-level depth of up to 500,000 reads per sample was applied. The libraries were purified, combined into pools and sequenced with Illumina technology. On the authors' methods: Productive clonality, sample overlap, pairwise scatters, CDR3 beta length, V/D/J gene usage and productiveness were all assessed with the immunoSEQ online tools. Calculated diversity was the number of unique rearrangements divided by total templates times 100; Shannon and Simpson indices were also computed. Principal component analysis was performed on Z-score normalized data with the R prcomp function and the ggbiplot package. Blood-rectal clonal overlap within each subject was quantified with Morisita's index. TCRdb took this table from immuneACCESS and kept in-frame rearrangements with V and J called. Such tables lack part of the clones; where checked against another copy, unresolved V genes explain under half of the gap, and the rest is unexplained. D and trimming come from the DNA, and the V and J calls and clone size come from that table. The sample table shows 30,000 or so clones, and around 80% are seen once. The biggest ten clones account for 1.1% of the sample.

One to two pinch biopsies were taken from the rectum for research during colonoscopy. No immunosuppressive medication had been given to the ulcerative colitis patients before the diagnostic colonoscopy. Before DNA isolation, rectal biopsies were subjected to proteinase K digestion. The Wizard kit (Promega) was used to extract genomic DNA from both blood and intestinal samples. The clonotype comes from a boy aged 5 to 17 with mild ulcerative colitis. The source material was gut tissue.

Read as DNA, the sequence is TGTGCCATCAGTGGTCACCTTAATGAAAAACTGTTTTTT. Its product reads: CAISGHLNEKLFF. This chain is built from TRBV10-3 and TRBJ1-4; the D gene cannot be named for sure. Sequences ENHRY (CDR1) and SYGVKD (CDR2) are obtained from the germline V gene. V is pared back by 4 bases and J by 4 bases, with 7 bases lying between the germline termini. The CDR3 starts with the cysteine, ends with the phenylalanine, and has 13 residues. The read is trimmed to its CDR3 DNA, 39 bases read in frame from base 1.